One and the same sample provided the 23 T cell receptor beta chains below, sequenced in a study of brain T cells in children with intractable seizures. Time point described: blood from clinic visit 5 months post-surgery; TSC patient then seizure free. Repertoires were generated with immunoSEQ multiplex PCR, while TCRdb's copy carries only in-frame clones and drops some. Among under 400,000 clones listed, 93% were seen once. Sequenced material: peripheral blood, taken around 5 months after surgery. All receptors derive from a boy under two years old with tuberous sclerosis and intractable seizures.

The V gene is TRBV7-2, the J gene TRBJ2-4; D gene uncertain. The CDR3 has 14 residues. Trimming removed 2 bases from V and 8 bases from J, with 13 bases in between. The V gene's germline CDR1 is SGHTA and CDR2 FQGNSA. This CDR3 reads CASSLWNGWHIQYF. CDR3 in DNA: TGTGCCAGCAGCTTATGGAATGGTTGGCACATTCAGTACTTC.

This clone was seen once. The chain uses TRBV11-2 and TRBJ2-5; the match to TRBD2 covers 13 bases. Germline CDR1 SGHAT, CDR2 FQNNGV. V trimming: 4 bases; J trimming: 4 bases; junction bases outside the gene matches: 0. The CDR3 extends over 14 amino acids. The CDR3 nucleotides read TGTGCCAGCAGCTGGACTAGCGGGAGAGAGACCCAGTACTTC. This translates into CASSWTSGRETQYF.

This clone was seen only a few times. V is TRBV2 and J is TRBJ1-1; 8 bases agree with TRBD1. After removal of 7 bases from V and 1 base from J, the junction contained 14 bases not matched to a gene. The CDR3 covers 17 residues. Germline values: CDR1 SNHLY, CDR2 FYNNEI. The CDR3 nucleotides read TGTGCCAGCACCCTCAAGACAGCCGGGACAGGGAACACTGAAGCTTTCTTT. Its translation: CASTLKTAGTGNTEAFF. Based on the CDR3 plus reference TRBV2 and TRBJ1-1, the full variable domain is EPEVTQTPSHQVTQMGQEVILRCVPISNHLYFYWYRQILGQKVEFLVSFYNNEISEKSEIFDDQFSVERPDGSNFTLKIRSTKLEDSAMYFCASTLKTAGTGNTEAFFGQGTRLTVV.

This chain connects TRBV21-1 to TRBJ1-1. TRBV21-1 is described as a pseudogene. The CDR3 sequence is 18 residues long. CDR3 region: CASSLPGRGLMGNTEAFF. As DNA, the CDR3 is TGTGCCAGCAGCCTCCCGGGGCGGGGGTTGATGGGGAACACTGAAGCTTTCTTT.

The J gene is TRBJ1-1, the V gene TRBV5-6; TRBD1 matches 7 bases. With 6 bases clipped from V and 1 base from J, the junction kept 15 bases outside the gene matches. The CDR3 loop spans 17 amino acids. The germline V gene encodes CDR1 SGHDT and CDR2 YYEEEE. CDR3 DNA: TGTGCCAGCACCCCCGGGGGGGACAGCCACACGAACACTGAAGCTTTCTTT. Translating it yields CASTPGGDSHTNTEAFF.

The chain joins TRBV19 to TRBJ1-1; 8 bases fit TRBD1. Trimming at V came to 9 bases and at J to 5 bases, leaving 5 bases not matched to a gene. Per germline, CDR1 LNHDA and CDR2 SQIVND (reference sequence). The CDR3 length is 12 residues. The CDR3 here is CASGQGWTEAFF. CDR3 DNA: TGTGCCAGCGGACAGGGATGGACTGAAGCTTTCTTT.

The chain's CDR3 is CASSLGGTGGSEAFF. CDR3 bases: TGTGCCAGCAGTCTCGGGGGGACAGGGGGCTCTGAAGCTTTCTTT. V is TRBV6-5 and J is TRBJ1-1; 12 nucleotides align to TRBD1. CDR3 size: 15 residues. The V gene end was trimmed by 5 bases and the J gene end by 6 bases; junction bases not matched to a gene: 7. Germline V gene sequence: CDR1 MNHEY, CDR2 SVGAGI.

The chain has TRBV30 and TRBJ2-7; 7 positions match TRBD1. This CDR3 has 15 residues. Trimming at V came to 2 bases and at J to 3 bases, leaving 10 bases not matched to a gene. The germline gives CDR1 GTSNPN, CDR2 SVGIG (reference sequence). CDR3 sequence reads: CAWSITTGTIYEQYF. The CDR3 DNA reads as TGTGCCTGGAGTATTACGACAGGGACCATCTACGAGCAGTACTTC.

The V call is TRBV7-9, the J call TRBJ2-2; D might be TRBD1 (6 bases). The CDR3 has 17 residues. The germline V gene has CDR1 SEHNR and CDR2 FQNEAQ (reference sequence). Between the trimmed V and J ends, which lost 1 base and 1 base, there was a span of 13 bases. CDR3: CASSLVAGALNTGELFF. CDR3 sequence (DNA): TGTGCCAGCAGCTTAGTAGCAGGGGCTTTGAACACCGGGGAGCTGTTTTTT.

The V call is TRBV19, the J call TRBJ2-7; D remains ambiguous. The CDR3 is made up of 15 amino acids. Germline CDR1 and CDR2: LNHDA and SQIVND (reference sequence). Trimming took 1 base from V and 2 from J, leaving 12 bases between them. CDR3 amino acids: CASSIADQTPYEQYF. The CDR3 nucleotides read TGTGCCAGTAGTATAGCAGACCAAACACCCTACGAGCAGTACTTC.

The genes are TRBV7-9 and TRBJ1-4, with D possibly TRBD1 on 6 matching bases. The CDR3 length is 14 residues. V was cut by 5 bases and J by 8 bases, with 15 bases left in between. In germline, CDR1 is SEHNR, CDR2 FQNEAQ (reference sequence). The CDR3 loop reads CASSGDRQSEKLFF. DNA for the CDR3: TGTGCCAGCAGCGGAGACAGGCAATCCGAAAAACTGTTTTTT.

The V and J genes are TRBV7-2 and TRBJ2-1; D is perhaps TRBD2 (6 bases). V dropped 5 bases and J dropped 9 bases, with 11 bases sitting between them. This CDR3 contains 12 residues. CDR1 SGHTA and CDR2 FQGNSA come from the germline V gene. DNA for the CDR3: TGTGCCAGCAGCCTCGTGCGGGGTGAGCAGTTCTTC. Its protein is CASSLVRGEQFF. Based on the CDR3 plus reference TRBV7-2 and TRBJ2-1, the full variable domain is GAGVSQSPSNKVTEKGKDVELRCDPISGHTALYWYRQSLGQGLEFLIYFQGNSAPDKSGLPSDRFSAERTGGSVSTLTIQRTQQEDSAVYLCASSLVRGEQFFGPGTRLTVL.

This chain links TRBV24-1 with TRBJ2-3; TRBD2 is a possible D gene (7 bases). CDR1 is KGHDR and CDR2 is SFDVKD in the germline V gene. The CDR3 covers 15 residues. Trimming removed 1 base at V and 3 bases at J, with 10 bases between. The CDR3 DNA is TGTGCCACCAGTGATTTAAGGGGGGGGACAGATACGCAGTATTTT. This sequence encodes CATSDLRGGTDTQYF.

In this sample, this clone turned up a few times. The chain uses TRBV7-3 and TRBJ2-1; D perhaps matches TRBD1 (7 bases). Germline loops: CDR1 SGHTA, CDR2 FQGTGA. CDR3 size: 15 residues. Trimming took 5 bases from V and 3 from J, leaving 14 bases between them. The CDR3 DNA reads as TGTGCCAGCAGCCCTGACAGGGAGGACTACAATGAGCAGTTCTTC. It specifies CASSPDREDYNEQFF.

The chain is built from TRBV2 and TRBJ2-1, with D possibly being TRBD2 (6 bases). The CDR3 totals 16 residues. Germline assignment: CDR1 SNHLY and CDR2 FYNNEI. Trimming cost V 1 base and J 8 bases, with 18 bases left between them. In DNA form, the CDR3 reads TGTGCCAGCAGTGAAGTAGGAGGGGCCCAAGTGGATGAGCAGTTCTTC. This translates into CASSEVGGAQVDEQFF.

The chain's CDR3 is CASSISGSSYEQYF. Here the CDR3 DNA reads TGTGCCAGTTCTATTAGCGGGTCCTCCTACGAGCAGTACTTC. J is TRBJ2-5 and V is TRBV19; TRBD2 matches 7 bases. The DNA end is a closer match to TRBJ2-7, so the J assignment may be wrong. Germline V gene data show CDR1 as LNHDA and CDR2 as SQIVND (reference sequence). CDR3 length: 14 amino acids.

The chain is built from TRBV6-5 and TRBJ2-1; perhaps TRBD1 as D (5 bases). V shed 2 bases and J shed 7 bases, with 6 bases lying between them. This CDR3 is 12 amino acids long. CDR1 and CDR2 from the germline V gene are MNHEY and SVGAGI. The CDR3 DNA follows: TGTGCCAGCAGTTACCCAGGGAATGAGCAGTTCTTC. The encoded protein is CASSYPGNEQFF.

The chain employs TRBV7-3 and TRBJ1-1; weak D call: TRBD1 (5 bases). The germline V gene has CDR1 SGHTA and CDR2 FQGTGA. V was pared by 1 base and J by 3 bases, with 18 bases between. This CDR3 spans 17 amino acids. The CDR3 DNA sequence: TGTGCCAGCAGCTTAAAAGGCGGCAGGGTTGGGCACACTGAAGCTTTCTTT. Its translation is CASSLKGGRVGHTEAFF.

The chain is built from TRBV2 and TRBJ2-5, with 7 positions matching TRBD2. V dropped 3 bases and J dropped 4; count of bases not matched to a gene: 8. The CDR3 sequence is 15 residues long. Germline CDR1 and CDR2: SNHLY and FYNNEI. CDR3 protein: CASSETRGLSETQYF. The CDR3 bases are TGTGCCAGCAGTGAGACTAGGGGACTATCAGAGACCCAGTACTTC.

This clone was counted a single time. The chain uses TRBV7-9 and TRBJ2-7; the D is unclear. V lost 0 bases, J lost 5 bases, and 5 bases lay in between. CDR1 SEHNR and CDR2 FQNEAQ come from the germline V gene (reference sequence). The CDR3 spans 12 residues. CDR3 sequence reads: CASSLAVDEQYF. The CDR3 DNA is TGTGCCAGCAGCTTAGCGGTGGACGAGCAGTACTTC.

CDR3 amino acids: CASSLDGAASNQPQHF. The DNA for the CDR3 is TGTGCCAGCAGCTTGGATGGCGCAGCCTCCAATCAGCCCCAGCATTTT. The chain links TRBV5-5 to TRBJ1-5; D remains ambiguous. V gave up 0 bases and J gave up 3 bases, with 13 bases separating them. From germline, CDR1 is SGHKS and CDR2 YYEKEE (reference sequence). The CDR3 has 16 residues.

This CDR3 is CSVVRWDGYGYTF. CDR3 in DNA: TGCAGCGTTGTTCGCTGGGACGGCTATGGCTACACCTTC. The rearrangement uses TRBV29-1 and TRBJ1-2; perhaps TRBD1 as D (5 bases). The CDR3 sequence is 13 residues long. V dropped 4 bases and J dropped 4 bases, with 13 bases sitting between them. CDR1 and CDR2 from the germline V gene are SQVTM and ANQGSEA.

This chain uses TRBV30 with TRBJ1-2, with D unresolved. In germline, CDR1 is GTSNPN, CDR2 SVGIG (reference sequence). The length of the CDR3 is 13 residues. Trimming pared 5 bases from V and 3 bases from J, leaving 13 bases between. CDR3 sequence (DNA): TGTGCCTGGCATTCTCGATCTGACTATGGCTACACCTTC. It encodes CAWHSRSDYGYTF.